Listed below are T cell receptor beta chains from one sample, sequenced in a study of T cell responses to AZD1222 COVID-19 vaccine. Profiling relied on immunoSEQ multiplex PCR, and the TCRdb table lists in-frame clones only, not all of them. The data show 100,000 to 150,000 clones, 92% seen once. This specimen consisted of peripheral blood, obtained on day 0 of AZD1222 vaccination. The receptors shown here come from an adult in good health. The CDR3 runs from the conserved cysteine through the conserved F or W. The order of the fields is J gene, V gene, CDR3 protein.

J: TRBJ1-2
V: TRBV11-2
CDR3: CASSLEGLGYTF

J: TRBJ1-3
V: TRBV6-1
CDR3: CASSDRAGNTIYF

J: TRBJ1-1
V: TRBV4-2
CDR3: CASQTFRDGVTEAFF

J: TRBJ1-2
V: TRBV28
CDR3: CASRNLQGRYYGYTF

J: TRBJ1-3
V: TRBV28
CDR3: CASRRPGNSGNTIYF

J: TRBJ1-6
V: TRBV6-5
CDR3: CASSYEGGNSPLHF

J: TRBJ2-1
V: TRBV19
CDR3: CASSIELAGHEQFF

J: TRBJ1-4
V: TRBV19
CDR3: CASTPWQGSNEKLFF

J: TRBJ1-2
V: TRBV5-5
CDR3: CASSLNPGGYGYTF

J: TRBJ1-1
V: TRBV28
CDR3: CASSLSGQAKGAFF

J: TRBJ1-1
V: TRBV27
CDR3: CASSQWGPTEAFF

J: TRBJ2-1
V: TRBV9
CDR3: CASSVDVFSYNEQFF

J: TRBJ1-3
V: TRBV5-1
CDR3: CASSKTGAGNTIYF

J: TRBJ1-4
V: TRBV28
CDR3: CASSARGAATNEKLFF

J: TRBJ1-3
V: TRBV13
CDR3: CASSHTLTQGGEPGNTIYF

J: TRBJ1-6
V: TRBV4-1
CDR3: CASSQDTRAGPSPLHF

J: TRBJ1-5
V: TRBV10-1
CDR3: CASSEGTDQPQHF

J: TRBJ1-2
V: TRBV2
CDR3: CASKRQTNYGYTF

J: TRBJ2-7
V: TRBV3-1/TRBV3-2
CDR3: CASSQGPDYSYEQYF

J: TRBJ1-5
V: TRBV19
CDR3: CASKGGNQPQHF

J: TRBJ2-5
V: TRBV2
CDR3: CASSEIGVRNQETQYF

J: TRBJ1-1
V: TRBV4-1
CDR3: CASSQDLEGAAFF

J: TRBJ2-3
V: TRBV12-5
CDR3: CASGLVQSYTTDTQYF

J: TRBJ2-2
V: TRBV5-1
CDR3: CASSSAPGQGTGELFF

J: TRBJ1-1
V: TRBV13
CDR3: CASSPPGAQNTEAFF

J: TRBJ2-1
V: TRBV28
CDR3: CASSLRGVHEQFF

J: TRBJ1-4
V: TRBV12-3/TRBV12-4
CDR3: CASSLGEEEKLFF

J: TRBJ1-1
V: TRBV7-9
CDR3: CASSPAGRGTEAFF

J: TRBJ2-3
V: TRBV4-2
CDR3: CASSQEIPDTQYF

J: TRBJ2-7
V: TRBV2
CDR3: CASSFLPYEQYF